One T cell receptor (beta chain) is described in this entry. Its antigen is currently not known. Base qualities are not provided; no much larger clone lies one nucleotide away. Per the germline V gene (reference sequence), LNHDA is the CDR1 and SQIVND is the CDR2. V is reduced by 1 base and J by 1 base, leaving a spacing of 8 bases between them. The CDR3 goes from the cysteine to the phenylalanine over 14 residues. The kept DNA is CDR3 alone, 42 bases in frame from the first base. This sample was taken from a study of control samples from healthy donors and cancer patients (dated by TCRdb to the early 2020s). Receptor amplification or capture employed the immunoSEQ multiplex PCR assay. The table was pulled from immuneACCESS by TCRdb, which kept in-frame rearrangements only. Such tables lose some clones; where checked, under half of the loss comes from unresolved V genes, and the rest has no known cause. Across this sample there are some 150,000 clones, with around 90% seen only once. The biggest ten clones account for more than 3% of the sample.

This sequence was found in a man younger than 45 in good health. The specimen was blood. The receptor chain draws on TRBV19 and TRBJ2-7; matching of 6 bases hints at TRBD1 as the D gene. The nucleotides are TGTGCCAGTAGTATAGGAACAGGGTCCTACGAGCAGTACTTC. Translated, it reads CASSIGTGSYEQYF.